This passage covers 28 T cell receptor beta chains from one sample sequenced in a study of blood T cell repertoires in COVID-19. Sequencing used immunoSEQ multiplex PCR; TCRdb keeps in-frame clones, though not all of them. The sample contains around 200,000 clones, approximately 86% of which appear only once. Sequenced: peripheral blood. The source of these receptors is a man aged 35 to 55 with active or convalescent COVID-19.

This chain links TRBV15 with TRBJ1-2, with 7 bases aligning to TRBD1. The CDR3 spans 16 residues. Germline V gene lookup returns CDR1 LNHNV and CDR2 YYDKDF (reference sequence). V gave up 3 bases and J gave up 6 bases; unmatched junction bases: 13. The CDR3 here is CATSREYNRGNDGYTF. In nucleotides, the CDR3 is TGTGCCACCAGCAGGGAATATAACAGGGGTAATGATGGCTACACCTTC.

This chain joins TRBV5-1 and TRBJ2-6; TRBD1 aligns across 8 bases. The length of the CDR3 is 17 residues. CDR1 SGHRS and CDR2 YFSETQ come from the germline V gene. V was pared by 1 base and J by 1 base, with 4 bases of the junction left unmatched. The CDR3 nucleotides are TGCGCCAGCAGCTTGTTGCAGGGGGCGTCTGGGGCCAACGTCCTGACTTTC. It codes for CASSLLQGASGANVLTF.

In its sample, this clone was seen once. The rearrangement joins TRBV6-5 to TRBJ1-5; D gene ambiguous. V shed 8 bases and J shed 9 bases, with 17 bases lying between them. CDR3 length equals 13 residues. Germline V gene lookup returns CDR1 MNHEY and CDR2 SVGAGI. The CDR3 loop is CASSQSGRGPQHF. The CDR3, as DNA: TGTGCCAGCTCCCAGTCCGGTCGGGGGCCCCAGCATTTT.

The CDR3 loop reads CASSWAWTGGANTGELFF. Here the CDR3 DNA reads TGTGCCAGCAGCTGGGCTTGGACAGGGGGCGCGAACACCGGGGAGCTGTTTTTT. The J gene is TRBJ2-2, the V gene TRBV7-9; the match to TRBD1 covers 11 bases. The CDR3 contains 18 residues. Germline V gives CDR1 SEHNR, CDR2 FQNEAQ (reference sequence). V was clipped by 4 bases and J by 0 bases; unmatched bases: 7.

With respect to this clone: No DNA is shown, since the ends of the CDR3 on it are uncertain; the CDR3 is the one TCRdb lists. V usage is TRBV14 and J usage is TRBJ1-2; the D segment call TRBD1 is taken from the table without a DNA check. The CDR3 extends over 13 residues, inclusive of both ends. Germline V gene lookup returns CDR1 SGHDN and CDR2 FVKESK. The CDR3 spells CASSQFGQGNYTF.

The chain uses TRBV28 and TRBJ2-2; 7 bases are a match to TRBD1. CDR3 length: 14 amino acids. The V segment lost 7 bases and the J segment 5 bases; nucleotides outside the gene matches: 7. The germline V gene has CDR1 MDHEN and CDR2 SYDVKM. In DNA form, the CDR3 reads TGTGCCAGCAAACCGGGACAGAGTACCGGGGAGCTGTTTTTT. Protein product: CASKPGQSTGELFF.

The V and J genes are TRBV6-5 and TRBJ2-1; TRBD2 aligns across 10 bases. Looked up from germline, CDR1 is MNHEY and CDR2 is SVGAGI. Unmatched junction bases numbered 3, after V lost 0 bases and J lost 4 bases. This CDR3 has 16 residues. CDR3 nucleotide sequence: TGTGCCAGCAGTTACTCGAAAGCGGGGGGGTACAATGAGCAGTTCTTC. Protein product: CASSYSKAGGYNEQFF.

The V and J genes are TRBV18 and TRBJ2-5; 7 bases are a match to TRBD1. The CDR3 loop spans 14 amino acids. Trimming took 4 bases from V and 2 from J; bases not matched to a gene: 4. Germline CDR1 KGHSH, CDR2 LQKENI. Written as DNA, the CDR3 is TGTGCCAGCTCACAGGGACAGATACAAGAGACCCAGTACTTC. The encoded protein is CASSQGQIQETQYF.

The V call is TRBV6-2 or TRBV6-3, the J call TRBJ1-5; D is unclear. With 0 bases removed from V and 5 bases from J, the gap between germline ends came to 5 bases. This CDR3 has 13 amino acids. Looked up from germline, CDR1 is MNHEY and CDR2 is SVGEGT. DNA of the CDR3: TGTGCCAGCAGTTACTCGTCAGATCAGCCCCAGCATTTT. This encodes CASSYSSDQPQHF.

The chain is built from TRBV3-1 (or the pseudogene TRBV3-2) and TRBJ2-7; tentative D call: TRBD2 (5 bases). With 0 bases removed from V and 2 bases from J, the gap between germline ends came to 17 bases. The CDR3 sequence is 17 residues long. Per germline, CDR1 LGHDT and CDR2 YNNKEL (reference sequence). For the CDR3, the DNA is TGTGCCAGCAGCCAAGACCCGGGGTTCAAGAGACCCTACGAGCAGTACTTC. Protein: CASSQDPGFKRPYEQYF.

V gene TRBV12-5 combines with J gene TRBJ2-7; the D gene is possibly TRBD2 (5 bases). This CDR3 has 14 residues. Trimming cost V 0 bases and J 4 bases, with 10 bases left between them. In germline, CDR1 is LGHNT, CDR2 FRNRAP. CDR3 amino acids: CASGLVPGGYEQYF. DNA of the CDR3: TGTGCTAGTGGTTTGGTCCCCGGAGGATACGAGCAGTACTTC.

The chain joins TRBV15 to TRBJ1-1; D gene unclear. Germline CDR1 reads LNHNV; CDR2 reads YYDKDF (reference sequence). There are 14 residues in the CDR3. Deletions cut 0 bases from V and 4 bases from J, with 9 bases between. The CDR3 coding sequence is TGTGCCACCAGCAGAGATGCGATTGGCACTGAAGCTTTCTTT. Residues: CATSRDAIGTEAFF.

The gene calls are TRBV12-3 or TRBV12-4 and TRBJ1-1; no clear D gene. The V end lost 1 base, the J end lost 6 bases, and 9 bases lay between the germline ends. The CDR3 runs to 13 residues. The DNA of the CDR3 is TGTGCCAGCAGTTTAGGAAACACGCCTGAAGCTTTCTTT. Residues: CASSLGNTPEAFF.

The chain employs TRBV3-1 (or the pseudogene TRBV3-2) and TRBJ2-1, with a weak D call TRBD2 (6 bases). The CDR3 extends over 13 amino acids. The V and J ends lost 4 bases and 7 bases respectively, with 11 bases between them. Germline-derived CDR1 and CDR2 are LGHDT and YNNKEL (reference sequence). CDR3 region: CASSLTRRNEQFF. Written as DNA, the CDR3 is TGTGCCAGCAGCCTGACTAGGAGGAATGAGCAGTTCTTC.

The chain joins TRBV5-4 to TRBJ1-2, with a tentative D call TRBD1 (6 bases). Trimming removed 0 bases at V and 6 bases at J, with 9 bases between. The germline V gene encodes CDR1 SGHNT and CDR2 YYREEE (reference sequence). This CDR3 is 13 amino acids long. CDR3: CASSLDGGHGYTF. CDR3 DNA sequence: TGTGCCAGCAGCTTGGATGGGGGCCATGGCTACACCTTC.

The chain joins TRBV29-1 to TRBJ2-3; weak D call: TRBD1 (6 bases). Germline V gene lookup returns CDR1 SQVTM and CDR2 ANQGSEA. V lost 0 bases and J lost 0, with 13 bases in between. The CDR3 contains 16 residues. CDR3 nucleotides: TGCAGCGTTGAAGATCGACTGAGGGGGAGCACAGATACGCAGTATTTT. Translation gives CSVEDRLRGSTDTQYF.

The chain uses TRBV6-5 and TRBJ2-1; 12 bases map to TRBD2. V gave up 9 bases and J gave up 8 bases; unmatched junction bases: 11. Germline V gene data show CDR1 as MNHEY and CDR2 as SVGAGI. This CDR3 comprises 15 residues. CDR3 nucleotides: TGTGCCAGTACCTACTCTAGCGGGGGGGCCTATGAGCAGTTCTTC. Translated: CASTYSSGGAYEQFF.

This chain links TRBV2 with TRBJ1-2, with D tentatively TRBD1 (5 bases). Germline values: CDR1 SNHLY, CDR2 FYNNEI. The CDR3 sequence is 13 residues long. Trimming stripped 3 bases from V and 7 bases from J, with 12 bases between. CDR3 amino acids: CASSDKGNLGYTF. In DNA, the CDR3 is TGTGCCAGCAGTGATAAGGGGAACCTTGGCTACACCTTC.

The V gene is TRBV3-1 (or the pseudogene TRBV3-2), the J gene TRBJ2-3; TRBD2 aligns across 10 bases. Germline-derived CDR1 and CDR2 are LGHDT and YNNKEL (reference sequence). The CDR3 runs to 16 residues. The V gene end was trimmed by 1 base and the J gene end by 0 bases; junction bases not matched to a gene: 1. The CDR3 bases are TGTGCCAGCAGCCAAGTTAGCGGGGGGAGCACAGATACGCAGTATTTT. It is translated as CASSQVSGGSTDTQYF.

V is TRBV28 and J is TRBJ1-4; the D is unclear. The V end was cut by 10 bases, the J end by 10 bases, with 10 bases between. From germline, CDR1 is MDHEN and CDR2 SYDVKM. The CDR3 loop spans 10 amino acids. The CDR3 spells CATKLLKLFF. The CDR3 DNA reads TGTGCCACCAAGTTACTAAAACTGTTTTTT.

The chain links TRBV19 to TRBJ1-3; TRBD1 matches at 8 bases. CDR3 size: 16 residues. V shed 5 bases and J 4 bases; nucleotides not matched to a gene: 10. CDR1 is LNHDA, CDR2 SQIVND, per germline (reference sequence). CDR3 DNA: TGTGCCAGTAGTCCGCGGGACAGGAACAGGGGAAACACCATATATTTT. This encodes CASSPRDRNRGNTIYF. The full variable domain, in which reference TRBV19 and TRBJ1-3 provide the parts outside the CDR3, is DGGITQSPKYLFRKEGQNVTLSCEQNLNHDAMYWYRQDPGQGLRLIYYSQIVNDFQKGDIAEGYSVSREKKESFPLTVTSAQKNPTAFYLCASSPRDRNRGNTIYFGEGSWLTVV.

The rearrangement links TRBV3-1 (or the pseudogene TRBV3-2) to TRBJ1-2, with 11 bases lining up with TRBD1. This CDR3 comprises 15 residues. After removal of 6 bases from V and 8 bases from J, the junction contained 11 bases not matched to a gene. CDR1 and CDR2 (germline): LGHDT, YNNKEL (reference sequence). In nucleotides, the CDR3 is TGTGCCAGCAGTCAAACGGTGAGGACAGGGGGCGGCTACACCTTC. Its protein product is CASSQTVRTGGGYTF.

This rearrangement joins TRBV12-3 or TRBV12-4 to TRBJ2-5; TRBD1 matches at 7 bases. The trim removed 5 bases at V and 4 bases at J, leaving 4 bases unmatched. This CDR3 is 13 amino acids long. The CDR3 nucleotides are TGTGCCAGCAGTCCTACAGGGGTAGAGACCCAGTACTTC. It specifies CASSPTGVETQYF.

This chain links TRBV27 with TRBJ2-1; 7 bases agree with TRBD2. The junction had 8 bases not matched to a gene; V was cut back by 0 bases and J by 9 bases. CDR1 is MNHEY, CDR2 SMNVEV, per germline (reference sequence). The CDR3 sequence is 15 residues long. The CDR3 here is CASSLSQGLQIEQFF. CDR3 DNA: TGTGCCAGCAGTTTATCCCAGGGACTACAAATTGAGCAGTTCTTC.

For the CDR3, the DNA is TGCGCCAGCAGCTCGACGGACAGGGCCTACGAGCAGTACTTC. Its protein product is CASSSTDRAYEQYF. V usage is TRBV5-1 and J usage is TRBJ2-7, with TRBD1 matching over 8 bases. CDR1 and CDR2 from the germline V gene are SGHRS and YFSETQ. Trimming removed 3 bases from V and 2 bases from J; junction bases left unmatched: 4. The CDR3 loop spans 14 amino acids.

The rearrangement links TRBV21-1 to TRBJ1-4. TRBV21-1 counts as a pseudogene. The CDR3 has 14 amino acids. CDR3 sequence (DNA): TGTGCCAGCAGCAAACGTAGGGAGGGGGAAAAACTGTTTTTT. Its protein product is CASSKRREGEKLFF.

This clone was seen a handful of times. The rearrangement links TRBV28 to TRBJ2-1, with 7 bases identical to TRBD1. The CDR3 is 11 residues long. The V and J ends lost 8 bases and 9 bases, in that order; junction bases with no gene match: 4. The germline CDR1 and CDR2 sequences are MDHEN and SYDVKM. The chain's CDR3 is CASEGAGEQFF. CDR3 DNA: TGTGCCAGCGAGGGGGCCGGTGAGCAGTTCTTC.

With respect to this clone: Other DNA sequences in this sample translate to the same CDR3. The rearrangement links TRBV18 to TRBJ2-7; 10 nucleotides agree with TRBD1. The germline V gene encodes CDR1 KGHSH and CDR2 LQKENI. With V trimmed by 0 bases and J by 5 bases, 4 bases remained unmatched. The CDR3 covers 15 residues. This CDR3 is CASSPPGTGDHEQYF. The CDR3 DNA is TGTGCCAGCTCACCACCGGGGACAGGGGACCACGAGCAGTACTTC. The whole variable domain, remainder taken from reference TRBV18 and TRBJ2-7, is NAGVMQNPRHLVRRRGQEARLRCSPMKGHSHVYWYRQLPEEGLKFMVYLQKENIIDESGMPKERFSAEFPKEGPSILRIQQVVRGDSAAYFCASSPPGTGDHEQYFGPGTRLTVT.